A selection of T cell receptor beta chains follows, all from one sample in a study of OX40 agonist ivuxolimab in advanced cancers. Generated by immunoSEQ multiplex PCR, the TCRdb table keeps only in-frame clones and is missing some. The sample lists about 70,000 clones; around four fifths were seen once. This specimen was CD4+ or CD8+ T cells sorted from blood, taken in a trial of the OX40 agonist ivuxolimab. The receptors originated from an adult with an advanced solid tumor such as melanoma, head and neck, liver or kidney cancer. CDR3s include the opening cysteine and the closing phenylalanine or tryptophan.

V gene | CDR3 protein
TRBV6-5 | CASSRQGWGEQYF
TRBV12-5 | CASGPTSVNTQYF
TRBV5-1 | CASSSGRGEAGELFF
TRBV7-2 | CASSLVVLETQYF
TRBV5-1 | CASSLRAGQVDEQYF
TRBV5-1 | CASSWDGGRRVTEAFF
TRBV5-1 | CASSLADRGRWTEAFF
TRBV5-1 | CASSYGTYEQYF
TRBV7-9 | CASSPTGGLGEKLFF
TRBV7-9 | CASSDPLAVRGETQYF
TRBV28 | CASRRLTTDTQYF
TRBV7-2 | CASSSPPPSHGYTF